One sample yielded the 28 T cell receptor beta chains listed below, sequenced in a study of blood T cell repertoires in COVID-19. The data were produced by immunoSEQ multiplex PCR, yet TCRdb's version contains in-frame clones alone and is incomplete. This sample has around 230,000 clones, with less than 90% found just once. Sample: PBMCs or T cells enriched from blood (not recorded which). The receptors were gathered from a woman in her twenties or thirties who had recovered from COVID-19.

This clone appeared once. The chain joins TRBV5-5 to TRBJ1-2, with 9 bases matching TRBD1. The V gene's germline CDR1 is SGHKS and CDR2 YYEKEE (reference sequence). This CDR3 has 15 residues. J was trimmed by 3 bases and V by 4 bases; bases with no gene match: 7. The CDR3 DNA sequence: TGTGCCAGCAGCAACGCGGGACAGGGCGACTATGGCTACACCTTC. Encoded protein: CASSNAGQGDYGYTF.

This chain uses TRBV27 with TRBJ2-7, with D unclear. The germline CDR1 and CDR2 sequences are MNHEY and SMNVEV (reference sequence). The CDR3 covers 13 residues. The germline V and J ends were trimmed by 3 bases and 0 bases, with 6 bases remaining between them. CDR3 DNA sequence: TGTGCCAGCAGTTTCCCCGGCTCCTACGAGCAGTACTTC. This encodes CASSFPGSYEQYF.

This chain links TRBV14 with TRBJ1-6, with D uncertain. CDR1 SGHDN and CDR2 FVKESK come from the germline V gene. V was clipped by 5 bases and J by 3 bases, with 8 bases between them. The CDR3 extends over 14 amino acids. The CDR3 sequence is CASSTVRYNSPLHF. CDR3 nucleotides: TGTGCCAGCAGCACAGTGCGCTATAATTCACCCCTCCACTTT.

This chain connects TRBV7-2 to TRBJ2-7; D may be TRBD2 (6 bases). The CDR3 has 15 residues. CDR1 and CDR2 from the germline V gene are SGHTA and FQGNSA. The ends were cut back, 1 base at V and 0 bases at J, with 10 bases in the middle. The CDR3 DNA is TGTGCCAGCAGCTTAGAGGCGGGATTCTCCTACGAGCAGTACTTC. Translating it yields CASSLEAGFSYEQYF.

J is TRBJ2-7 and V is TRBV5-1; the D is unclear. The CDR3 totals 13 residues. Trimming removed 0 bases at V and 4 bases at J, with 8 bases between. Germline V gene data show CDR1 as SGHRS and CDR2 as YFSETQ. In nucleotides, the CDR3 is TGCGCCAGCAGCTTGGACTTTGATTACGAGCAGTACTTC. It encodes CASSLDFDYEQYF.

This clone turned up a few times. This chain uses TRBV7-2 with TRBJ1-1, with TRBD1 as a possible D gene (5 bases). Trimming took off 1 base at V and 4 bases at J, with 10 bases between the two ends. The CDR3 runs to 14 residues. Germline assignment: CDR1 SGHTA and CDR2 FQGNSA. CDR3: CASSLGLRATEAFF. The CDR3 coding sequence is TGTGCCAGCAGCTTAGGACTCAGGGCCACTGAAGCTTTCTTT.

The chain recombines TRBV12-2 with TRBJ1-1; the D call in the table, TRBD1, was not verified against the DNA. TRBV12-2 is an annotated pseudogene. This CDR3 is 17 amino acids long. The CDR3 DNA follows: TGTGCAAGTCGCCCCCGGGACAGGGTGAGAGGGAACACTGAAGCTTTCTTT. Protein sequence: CASRPRDRVRGNTEAFF.

The rearrangement uses TRBV7-3 and TRBJ1-1; D ambiguous. The CDR3 covers 16 residues. Germline values: CDR1 SGHTA, CDR2 FQGTGA. V was clipped by 0 bases and J by 0 bases, with 11 bases between them. CDR3 sequence reads: CASSLTPNSMNTEAFF. As DNA, the CDR3 is TGTGCCAGCAGCTTAACCCCCAACAGCATGAACACTGAAGCTTTCTTT.

The rearrangement uses TRBV4-3 and TRBJ2-7; TRBD1 matches at 8 bases. Unmatched junction bases numbered 6, after V lost 1 base and J lost 4 bases. Germline CDR1 and CDR2: LGHNA and YSLEER. The CDR3 covers 15 residues. In DNA form, the CDR3 reads TGCGCCAGCAGCCAAGGGAGGACAGGGACATACGAGCAGTACTTC. Amino acid sequence: CASSQGRTGTYEQYF.

The genes are TRBV5-4 and TRBJ2-1, with TRBD2 matching over 8 bases. This CDR3 is built from 15 residues. Germline CDR1 SGHNT, CDR2 YYREEE (reference sequence). V lost 2 bases and J lost 2; bases outside the gene matches: 3. Here the CDR3 reads CASSFGGGTYNEQFF. The CDR3 nucleotides are TGTGCCAGCAGCTTCGGGGGGGGGACCTACAATGAGCAGTTCTTC.

Worth noting for this clone: Other DNA sequences in the same sample also yield this CDR3. V is TRBV5-1 and J is TRBJ1-1, with D perhaps matching TRBD1 (5 bases). The CDR3 loop spans 14 amino acids. V lost 1 base to trimming and J lost 2 bases, with 9 bases between them. The germline V gene encodes CDR1 SGHRS and CDR2 YFSETQ. CDR3 sequence (DNA): TGCGCCAGCAGCTTGTCCCAGGGTAACACTGAAGCTTTCTTT. Encoded protein: CASSLSQGNTEAFF. Supplemented by reference TRBV5-1 and TRBJ1-1, the full variable domain reads KAGVTQTPRYLIKTRGQQVTLSCSPISGHRSVSWYQQTPGQGLQFLFEYFSETQRNKGNFPGRFSGRQFSNSRSEMNVSTLELGDSALYLCASSLSQGNTEAFFGQGTRLTVV.

The rearrangement joins TRBV4-2 to TRBJ2-3, with D unresolved. The CDR3 runs 16 residues. The germline CDR1 and CDR2 sequences are LGHNA and YNFKEQ. V was shortened by 0 bases and J by 0 bases, with 10 bases between the two germline ends. This CDR3 reads CASSQEGFASTDTQYF. The CDR3 coding sequence is TGTGCCAGCAGCCAAGAGGGCTTTGCTAGCACAGATACGCAGTATTTT.

The chain carries TRBV6-2 or TRBV6-3 and TRBJ1-6; 9 bases agree with TRBD1. The CDR3 contains 17 residues. V was clipped by 6 bases and J by 7 bases; unmatched bases: 13. The germline gives CDR1 MNHEY, CDR2 SVGEGT. The CDR3 nucleotides are TGTGCCAGCAGCACGAGCCGGGACAGGGCGTTCAATTCACCCCTCCACTTT. It codes for CASSTSRDRAFNSPLHF.

This clone was observed a handful of times. The chain carries TRBV5-1 and TRBJ2-7, with TRBD1 identical over 8 bases. The CDR3 sequence is 17 residues long. From germline, CDR1 is SGHRS and CDR2 YFSETQ. The ends lost 3 bases at V and 0 bases at J; junction bases unmatched: 11. Here the CDR3 DNA reads TGCGCCAGCAGCTCCCCACCGGGACAGGACTACTCCTACGAGCAGTACTTC. It encodes CASSSPPGQDYSYEQYF.

This chain uses TRBV4-3 with TRBJ1-4; a weak D match, TRBD1 (5 bases). The CDR3 length is 16 residues. Trimming left V 4 bases short and J 5 bases short, with 17 bases between. Germline CDR1 LGHNA, CDR2 YSLEER. CDR3 in amino acids: CASSLGSGRANEKLFF. The CDR3, as DNA: TGCGCCAGCAGCCTAGGATCAGGGAGGGCAAATGAAAAACTGTTTTTT.

The genes are TRBV18 and TRBJ2-5, with a weak D call TRBD1 (6 bases). V dropped 6 bases and J dropped 1 base, with 15 bases sitting between them. CDR1 KGHSH and CDR2 LQKENI come from the germline V gene. The CDR3 runs 15 residues. The CDR3 sequence is CASSGLAQGQETQYF. For the CDR3, the DNA is TGTGCCAGCTCTGGGCTGGCACAGGGCCAAGAGACCCAGTACTTC.

V gene TRBV5-8 combines with J gene TRBJ1-1, with 7 bases fitting TRBD1. V shed 3 bases, J shed 1 base, and the junction held 12 bases outside the gene matches. Germline CDR1 and CDR2: SGHTS and YDEGEE. This CDR3 spans 17 amino acids. The CDR3 bases are TGTGCCAGCAGCTCGACATACAGGGGCCGGGGGAACACTGAAGCTTTCTTT. Translating it yields CASSSTYRGRGNTEAFF.

This clone was counted a single time. The rearrangement links TRBV7-3 to TRBJ2-1; a possible D gene is TRBD2 (7 bases). V was clipped by 3 bases and J by 7 bases, with 16 bases between them. The CDR3 has 15 amino acids. Germline loops: CDR1 SGHTA, CDR2 FQGTGA. CDR3 in DNA: TGTGCCAGCAGCTTCTCGGGGGGCTTGGGTAATGAGCAGTTCTTC. It specifies CASSFSGGLGNEQFF.

This sequence joins TRBV19 and TRBJ1-1; TRBD1 is a possible D gene (6 bases). The CDR3 extends over 14 amino acids. Germline CDR1 LNHDA, CDR2 SQIVND (reference sequence). V was clipped by 5 bases and J by 3 bases, with 13 bases between them. CDR3 amino acids: CASSSYREDTEAFF. The CDR3 DNA sequence: TGTGCCAGTAGTTCGTACAGGGAAGACACTGAAGCTTTCTTT.

This sequence joins TRBV10-3 and TRBJ1-1, with D perhaps matching TRBD1 (5 bases). Trimming took off 6 bases at V and 0 bases at J, with 11 bases between the two ends. Germline lookup yields CDR1 ENHRY and CDR2 SYGVKD. The CDR3 length is 14 residues. CDR3 DNA sequence: TGTGCCATCAGCAAGGGGCCCATGAACACTGAAGCTTTCTTT. Translation: CAISKGPMNTEAFF.

This clone was seen just once. This chain joins TRBV27 and TRBJ1-5; TRBD1 matches 11 bases. The V gene's germline CDR1 is MNHEY and CDR2 SMNVEV (reference sequence). The CDR3 is made up of 15 amino acids. The J segment lost 5 bases and the V segment lost 3 bases, leaving 3 bases of the junction unmatched. Here the CDR3 DNA reads TGTGCCAGCAGTTTGGGGACAGGGGGAGATCAGCCCCAGCATTTT. This gives the protein CASSLGTGGDQPQHF.

This clone came up once. The chain couples TRBV6-5 to TRBJ2-1; 7 bases map to TRBD2. CDR1 is MNHEY and CDR2 is SVGAGI in the germline V gene. Losses at the gene ends were 6 bases for V and 8 bases for J; bases not matched to a gene: 13. This CDR3 is built from 15 residues. CDR3 nucleotide sequence: TGTGCCAGCAGCCCCCGGTGGGCGGGGGAATATGAGCAGTTCTTC. It is translated as CASSPRWAGEYEQFF.

The chain is built from TRBV19 and TRBJ1-5; 7 nucleotides agree with TRBD1. Germline trimming cut 5 bases from V and 1 base from J; bases unmatched to any gene: 11. Germline loops: CDR1 LNHDA, CDR2 SQIVND (reference sequence). The CDR3 consists of 17 residues. CDR3 residues: CASSPQVGQESNQPQHF. CDR3 in DNA: TGTGCCAGTAGTCCGCAGGTAGGACAGGAAAGCAATCAGCCCCAGCATTTT.

This chain uses TRBV7-3 with TRBJ2-1; D perhaps matches TRBD1 (7 bases). The CDR3 contains 16 residues. Germline values: CDR1 SGHTA, CDR2 FQGTGA. Deletions cut 3 bases from V and 6 bases from J, with 18 bases between. DNA for the CDR3: TGTGCCAGCAGCTTTGGCGGGGTCAGGGGGATCAATGAGCAGTTCTTC. Translation: CASSFGGVRGINEQFF.

V is TRBV9 and J is TRBJ2-3, with 8 bases lining up with TRBD2. The CDR3 consists of 15 residues. V was pared by 0 bases and J by 4 bases, with 4 bases of the junction left unmatched. Germline loops: CDR1 SGDLS, CDR2 YYNGEE. CDR3 nucleotide sequence: TGTGCCAGCAGCGTAGCGGGAGCGGGGGCAGATACGCAGTATTTT. This translates into CASSVAGAGADTQYF.

A few counts support this clone. The CDR3 reads CASSSGKYEQYF. As DNA, the CDR3 is TGTGCCAGTAGTAGCGGGAAGTACGAGCAGTACTTC. This chain joins TRBV19 and TRBJ2-7; perhaps TRBD2 as D (6 bases). V lost 4 bases to trimming and J lost 4 bases, with 8 bases between them. CDR3 length: 12 amino acids. Germline V gene data show CDR1 as LNHDA and CDR2 as SQIVND (reference sequence).

This clone appeared once. The chain couples TRBV19 to TRBJ2-2; 7 bases are shared with TRBD1. The CDR3 totals 21 residues. Germline V gene data show CDR1 as LNHDA and CDR2 as SQIVND (reference sequence). Trimming removed 5 bases from V and 0 bases from J; junction bases left unmatched: 21. Here the CDR3 DNA reads TGTGCCAGTAGTGTTGGAGACAGGGTATGGAGAGAGCTCGCGAACACCGGGGAGCTGTTTTTT. Protein product: CASSVGDRVWRELANTGELFF.

This chain joins TRBV11-2 and TRBJ1-1; tentative D call: TRBD1 (6 bases). Germline CDR1 SGHAT, CDR2 FQNNGV. This CDR3 spans 15 amino acids. Deletions cut 1 base from V and 4 bases from J, with 13 bases between. CDR3 DNA: TGTGCCAGCAGCTTAGTTACAGGGTTGTTCACTGAAGCTTTCTTT. As protein: CASSLVTGLFTEAFF.